The sequence of this T cell receptor (beta chain) was determined in a study of T-cell reconstitution after alpha-beta-depleted transplantation in children. The library targeted TCRbeta and was prepared with unique molecular identifiers. MiXCR, run by TCRdb on the PCR reads, gives a single entry per CDR3 protein. The data show fewer than 550,000 distinct CDR3 sequences, over 9.5% seen once. V was clipped by 0 bases and J by 6 bases, with 7 bases between them. CDR1 and CDR2 from the germline V gene are KGHDR and SFDVKD. The CDR3 runs 14 residues. This clonotype was seen many times. The genes are TRBV24-1 and TRBJ2-2; the D is unclear. This sequence was found in a child younger than 10 with inherited bone marrow failure, due to receive a stem cell transplant. The sample in question was PBMCs, obtained before TCRalphabeta/CD19-depleted stem cell transplant. CDR3 in DNA: TGTGCCACCAGTGATTTGTGGGCAGCCGGGGAGCTGTTTTTT. This translates into CATSDLWAAGELFF.